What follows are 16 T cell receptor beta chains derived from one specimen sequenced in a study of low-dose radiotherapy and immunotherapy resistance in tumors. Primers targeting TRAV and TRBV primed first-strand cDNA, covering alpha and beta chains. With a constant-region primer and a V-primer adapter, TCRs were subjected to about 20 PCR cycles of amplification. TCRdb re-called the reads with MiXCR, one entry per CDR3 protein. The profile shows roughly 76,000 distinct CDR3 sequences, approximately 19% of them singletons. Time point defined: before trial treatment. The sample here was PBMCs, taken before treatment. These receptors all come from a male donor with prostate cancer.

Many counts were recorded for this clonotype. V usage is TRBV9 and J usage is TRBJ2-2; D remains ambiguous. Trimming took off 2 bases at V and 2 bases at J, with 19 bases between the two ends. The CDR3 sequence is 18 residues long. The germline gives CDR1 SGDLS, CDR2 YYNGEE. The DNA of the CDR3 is TGTGCCAGCAGCGTCCAGGCAGCGACGAAATTTAACACCGGGGAGCTGTTTTTT. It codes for CASSVQAATKFNTGELFF.

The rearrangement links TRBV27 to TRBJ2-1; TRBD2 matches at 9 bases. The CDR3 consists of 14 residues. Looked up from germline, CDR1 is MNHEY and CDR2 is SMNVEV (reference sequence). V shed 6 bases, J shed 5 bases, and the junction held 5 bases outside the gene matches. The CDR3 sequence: CASRTSGQDNEQFF. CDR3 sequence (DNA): TGTGCCAGCAGGACTAGCGGACAGGACAATGAGCAGTTCTTC.

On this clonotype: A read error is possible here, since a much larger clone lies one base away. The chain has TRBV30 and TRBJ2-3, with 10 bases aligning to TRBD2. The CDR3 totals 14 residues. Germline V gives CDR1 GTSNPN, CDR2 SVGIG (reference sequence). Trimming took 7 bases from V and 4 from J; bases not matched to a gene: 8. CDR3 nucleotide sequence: TGTGCCTCCTTAAAAGCGGGAGGGTCAGATACGCAGTATTTT. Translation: CASLKAGGSDTQYF.

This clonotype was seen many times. The CDR3 here is CASSLASGEVETQYF. The CDR3 coding sequence is TGTGCCAGCAGCTTAGCTTCAGGAGAGGTGGAGACCCAGTACTTC. The chain is built from TRBV7-9 and TRBJ2-5; D gene uncertain. Trimming pared 0 bases from V and 5 bases from J, leaving 13 bases between. This CDR3 is built from 15 residues. Germline CDR1 is SEHNR and CDR2 is FQNEAQ (reference sequence).

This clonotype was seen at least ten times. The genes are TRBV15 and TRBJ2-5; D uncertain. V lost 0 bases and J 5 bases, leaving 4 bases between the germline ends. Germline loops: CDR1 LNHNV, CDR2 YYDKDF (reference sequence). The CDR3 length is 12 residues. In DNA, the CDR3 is TGTGCCACCAGCAGAGATGGTGAGACCCAGTACTTC. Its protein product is CATSRDGETQYF.

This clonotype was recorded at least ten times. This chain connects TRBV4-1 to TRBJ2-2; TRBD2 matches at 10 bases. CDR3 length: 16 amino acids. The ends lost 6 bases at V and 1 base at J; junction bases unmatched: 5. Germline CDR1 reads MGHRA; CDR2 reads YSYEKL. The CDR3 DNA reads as TGCGCCAGCAGAAGCCCTAGCGGGGGGAACACCGGGGAGCTGTTTTTT. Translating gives CASRSPSGGNTGELFF.

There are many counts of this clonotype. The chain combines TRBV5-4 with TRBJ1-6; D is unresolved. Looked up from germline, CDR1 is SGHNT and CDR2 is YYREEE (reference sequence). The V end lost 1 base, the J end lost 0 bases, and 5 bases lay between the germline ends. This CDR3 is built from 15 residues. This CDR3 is CASSLQNSYNSPLHF. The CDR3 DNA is TGTGCCAGCAGCTTGCAAAACTCCTATAATTCACCCCTCCACTTT.

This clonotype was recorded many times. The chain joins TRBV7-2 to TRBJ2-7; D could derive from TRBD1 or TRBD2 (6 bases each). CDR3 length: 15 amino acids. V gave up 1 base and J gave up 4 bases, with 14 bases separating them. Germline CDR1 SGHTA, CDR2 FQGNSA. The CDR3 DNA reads TGTGCCAGCAGCTTAGTGGGGGGCCAAGCATACGAGCAGTACTTC. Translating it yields CASSLVGGQAYEQYF.

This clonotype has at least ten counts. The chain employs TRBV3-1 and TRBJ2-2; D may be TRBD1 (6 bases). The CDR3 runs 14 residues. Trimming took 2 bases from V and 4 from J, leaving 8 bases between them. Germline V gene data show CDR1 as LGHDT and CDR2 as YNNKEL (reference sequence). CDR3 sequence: CASSQQTGTGELFF. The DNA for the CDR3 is TGTGCCAGCAGCCAACAGACAGGCACCGGGGAGCTGTTTTTT.

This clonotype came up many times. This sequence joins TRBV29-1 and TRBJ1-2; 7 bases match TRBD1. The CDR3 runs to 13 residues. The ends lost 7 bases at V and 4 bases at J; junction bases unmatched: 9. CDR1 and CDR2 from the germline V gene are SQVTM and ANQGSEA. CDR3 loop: CSGLDRMSYGYTF. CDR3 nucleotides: TGCAGCGGGTTGGACAGGATGTCCTATGGCTACACCTTC.

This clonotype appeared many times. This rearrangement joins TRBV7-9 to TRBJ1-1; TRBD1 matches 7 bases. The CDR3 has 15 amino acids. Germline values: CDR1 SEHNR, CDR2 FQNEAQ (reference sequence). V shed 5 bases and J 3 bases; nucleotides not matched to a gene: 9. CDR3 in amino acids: CASSSEGARDTEAFF. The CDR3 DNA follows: TGTGCCAGCAGCAGCGAGGGGGCGCGAGACACTGAAGCTTTCTTT.

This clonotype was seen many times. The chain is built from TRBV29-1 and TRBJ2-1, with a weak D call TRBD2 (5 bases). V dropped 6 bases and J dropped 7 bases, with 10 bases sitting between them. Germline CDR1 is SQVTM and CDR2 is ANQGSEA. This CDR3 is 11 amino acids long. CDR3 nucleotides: TGCAGCGTGACCACTAGAAATGAGCAGTTCTTC. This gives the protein CSVTTRNEQFF.

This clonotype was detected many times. The CDR3: CASSSGTYEQYF. CDR3 bases: TGTGCCAGCAGTTCCGGGACCTACGAGCAGTACTTC. J is TRBJ2-7 and V is TRBV6-2 or TRBV6-3, with D possibly TRBD2 on 5 matching bases. V lost 4 bases to trimming and J lost 2 bases, with 6 bases between them. Germline CDR1 is MNHEY and CDR2 is SVGEGT. This CDR3 has 12 amino acids.

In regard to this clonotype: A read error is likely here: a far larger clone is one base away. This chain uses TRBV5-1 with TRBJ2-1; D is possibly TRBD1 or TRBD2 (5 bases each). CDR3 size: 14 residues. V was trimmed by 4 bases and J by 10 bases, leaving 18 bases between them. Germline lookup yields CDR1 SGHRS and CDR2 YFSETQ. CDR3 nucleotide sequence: TGCGCCAGCAGCCGGGGACCGGGGTCCTACGAGCAGTTCTTC. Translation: CASSRGPGSYEQFF.

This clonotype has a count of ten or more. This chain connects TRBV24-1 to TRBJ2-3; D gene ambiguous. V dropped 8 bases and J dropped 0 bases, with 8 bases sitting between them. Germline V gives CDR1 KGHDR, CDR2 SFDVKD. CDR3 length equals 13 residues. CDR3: CATNLDSTDTQYF. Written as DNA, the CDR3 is TGTGCCACCAACCTGGACAGCACAGATACGCAGTATTTT.

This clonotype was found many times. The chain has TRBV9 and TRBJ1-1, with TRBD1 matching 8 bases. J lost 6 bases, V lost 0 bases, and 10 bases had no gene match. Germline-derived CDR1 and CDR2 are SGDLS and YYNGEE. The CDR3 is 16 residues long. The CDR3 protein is CASSVESSGGISEAFF. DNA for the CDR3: TGTGCCAGCAGCGTAGAATCTTCAGGGGGCATCTCTGAAGCTTTCTTT.